This T cell receptor (beta chain) derives from a study of OX40 agonist ivuxolimab in advanced cancers. Germline V CDR1 and CDR2: MNHNS, SASEGT. V gave up 4 bases and J gave up 2 bases; unmatched junction bases: 8. The CDR3 length is 17 residues. TCRdb's table, derived via immunoSEQ multiplex PCR, lists solely in-frame clones and lacks some. Of roughly 70,000 clones listed, approximately 86% are singletons. The chain combines TRBV6-1 with TRBJ2-5, with TRBD1 identical over 12 bases. The material was CD4+ or CD8+ T cells sorted from blood, obtained in a trial of the OX40 agonist ivuxolimab. This sequence was found in an adult with an advanced solid tumor such as melanoma, head and neck, liver or kidney cancer. This CDR3 reads CASSVASGQGAQETQYF. The CDR3 DNA is TGTGCCAGCAGTGTGGCCTCGGGACAGGGGGCACAAGAGACCCAGTACTTC.